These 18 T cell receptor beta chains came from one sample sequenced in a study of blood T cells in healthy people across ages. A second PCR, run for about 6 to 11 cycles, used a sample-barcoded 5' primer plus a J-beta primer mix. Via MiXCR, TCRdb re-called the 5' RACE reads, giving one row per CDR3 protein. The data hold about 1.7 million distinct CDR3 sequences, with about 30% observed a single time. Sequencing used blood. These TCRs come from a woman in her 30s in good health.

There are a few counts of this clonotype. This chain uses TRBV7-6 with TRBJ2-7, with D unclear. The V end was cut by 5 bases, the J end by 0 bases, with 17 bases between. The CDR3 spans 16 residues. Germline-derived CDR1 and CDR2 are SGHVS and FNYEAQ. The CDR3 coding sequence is TGTGCCAGCAGCCCCGGAGCCCGGGTGAACTCCTACGAGCAGTACTTC. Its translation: CASSPGARVNSYEQYF.

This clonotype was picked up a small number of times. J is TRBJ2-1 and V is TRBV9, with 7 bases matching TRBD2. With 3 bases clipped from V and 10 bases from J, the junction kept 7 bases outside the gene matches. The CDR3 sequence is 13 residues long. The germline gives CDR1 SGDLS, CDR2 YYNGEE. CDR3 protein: CASSGGDYREQFF. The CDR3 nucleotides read TGTGCCAGCAGCGGCGGGGACTATCGGGAGCAGTTCTTC.

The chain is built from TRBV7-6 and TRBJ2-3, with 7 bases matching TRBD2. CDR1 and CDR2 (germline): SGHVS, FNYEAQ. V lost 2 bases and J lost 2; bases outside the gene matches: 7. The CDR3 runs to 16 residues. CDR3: CASSLSSGPFTDTQYF. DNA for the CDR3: TGTGCCAGCAGCTTAAGTAGCGGGCCTTTCACAGATACGCAGTATTTT.

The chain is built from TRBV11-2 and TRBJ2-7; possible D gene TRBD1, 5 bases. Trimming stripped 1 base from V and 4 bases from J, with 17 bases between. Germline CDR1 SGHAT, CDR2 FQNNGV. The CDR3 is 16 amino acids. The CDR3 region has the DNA TGTGCCAGCAGCTTAGCTCCGAGACAGTCTGCGTACGAGCAGTACTTC. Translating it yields CASSLAPRQSAYEQYF.

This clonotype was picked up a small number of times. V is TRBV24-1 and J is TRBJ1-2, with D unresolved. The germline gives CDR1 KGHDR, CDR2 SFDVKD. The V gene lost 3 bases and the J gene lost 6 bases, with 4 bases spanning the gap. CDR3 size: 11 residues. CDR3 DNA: TGTGCCACCAGTGATCCTCATGGCTACACCTTC. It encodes CATSDPHGYTF.

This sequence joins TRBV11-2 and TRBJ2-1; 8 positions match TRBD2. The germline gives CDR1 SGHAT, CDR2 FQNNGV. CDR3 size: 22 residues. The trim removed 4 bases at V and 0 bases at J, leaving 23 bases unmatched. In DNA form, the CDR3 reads TGTGCCAGCAGCTCACCTTTGAGGACTAGCAGGAGCACGCAGAGCTCCTACAATGAGCAGTTCTTC. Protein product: CASSSPLRTSRSTQSSYNEQFF.

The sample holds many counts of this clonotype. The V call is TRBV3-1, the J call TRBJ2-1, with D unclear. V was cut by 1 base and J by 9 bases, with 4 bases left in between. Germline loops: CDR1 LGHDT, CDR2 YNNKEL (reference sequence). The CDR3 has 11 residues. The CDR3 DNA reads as TGTGCCAGCAGCCAAGGGGGTGAGCAGTTCTTC. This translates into CASSQGGEQFF.

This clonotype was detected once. CDR3 bases: TGTGCCAGCAGCCTGGGACAGGGGGCGAGAGCTTTCTTT. Translation gives CASSLGQGARAFF. This chain links TRBV28 with TRBJ1-1; 12 nucleotides align to TRBD1. CDR1 and CDR2 from the germline V gene are MDHEN and SYDVKM. V trimming: 6 bases; J trimming: 10 bases; junction bases outside the gene matches: 6. The CDR3 runs to 13 residues.

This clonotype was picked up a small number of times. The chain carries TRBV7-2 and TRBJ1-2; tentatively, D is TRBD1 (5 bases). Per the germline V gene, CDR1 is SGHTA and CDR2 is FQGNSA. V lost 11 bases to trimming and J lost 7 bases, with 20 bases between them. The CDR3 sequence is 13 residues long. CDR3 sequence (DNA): TGTGCCCGGGGCCCCACGTCTTTGGGTGGCTACACCTTC. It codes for CARGPTSLGGYTF.

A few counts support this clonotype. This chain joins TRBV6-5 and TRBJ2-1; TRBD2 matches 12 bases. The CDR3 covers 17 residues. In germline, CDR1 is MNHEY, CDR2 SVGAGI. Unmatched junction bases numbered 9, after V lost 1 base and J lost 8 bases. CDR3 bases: TGTGCCAGCAGTTACTGGCTAGCGGGAGGGCCCATCGATGAGCAGTTCTTC. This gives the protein CASSYWLAGGPIDEQFF.

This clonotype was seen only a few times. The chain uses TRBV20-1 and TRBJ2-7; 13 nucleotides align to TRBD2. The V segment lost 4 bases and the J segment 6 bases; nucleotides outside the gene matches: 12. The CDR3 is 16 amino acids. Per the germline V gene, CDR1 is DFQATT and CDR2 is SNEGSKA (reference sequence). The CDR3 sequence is CSATRTSGRLGCEQYF. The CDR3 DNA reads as TGCAGTGCTACCCGGACTAGCGGGAGATTGGGGTGCGAGCAGTACTTC.

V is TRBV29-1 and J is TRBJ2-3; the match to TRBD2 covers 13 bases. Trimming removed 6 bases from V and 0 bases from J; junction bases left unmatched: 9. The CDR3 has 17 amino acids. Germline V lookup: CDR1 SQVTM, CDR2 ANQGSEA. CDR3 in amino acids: CSVAGTSGTSSTDTQYF. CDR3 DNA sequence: TGCAGCGTCGCTGGGACTAGCGGGACTTCCAGCACAGATACGCAGTATTTT.

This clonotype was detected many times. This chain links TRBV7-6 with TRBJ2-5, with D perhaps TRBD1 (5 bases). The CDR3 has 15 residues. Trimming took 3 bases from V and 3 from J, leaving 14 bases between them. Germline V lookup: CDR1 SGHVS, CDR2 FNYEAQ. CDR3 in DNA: TGTGCCAGCAGCTTCGTTCAGGGCTCCAAAGAGACCCAGTACTTC. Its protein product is CASSFVQGSKETQYF.

The CDR3 DNA is TGCAGTGCTCTTCCGTCTCCTGTCTATGGCTACACCTTC. This translates into CSALPSPVYGYTF. The rearrangement uses TRBV20-1 and TRBJ1-2; D remains unclear. Between the trimmed V and J ends, which lost 5 bases and 4 bases, there was a span of 14 bases. The germline V gene has CDR1 DFQATT and CDR2 SNEGSKA (reference sequence). CDR3 length: 13 amino acids.

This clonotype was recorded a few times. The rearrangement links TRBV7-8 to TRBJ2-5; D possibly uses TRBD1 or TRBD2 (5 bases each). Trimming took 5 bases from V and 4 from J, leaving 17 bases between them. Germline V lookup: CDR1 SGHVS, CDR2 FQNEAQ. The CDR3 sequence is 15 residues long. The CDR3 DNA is TGTGCCAGCAGCGCCACCCTGACTGGGGGAGAGACCCAGTACTTC. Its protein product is CASSATLTGGETQYF.

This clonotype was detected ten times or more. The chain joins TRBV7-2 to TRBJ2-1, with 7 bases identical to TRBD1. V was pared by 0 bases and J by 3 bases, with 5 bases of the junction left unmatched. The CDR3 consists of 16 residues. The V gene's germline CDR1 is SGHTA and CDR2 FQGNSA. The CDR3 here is CASSLAGWDSYNEQFF. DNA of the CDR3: TGTGCCAGCAGCTTAGCGGGTTGGGACAGCTACAATGAGCAGTTCTTC.

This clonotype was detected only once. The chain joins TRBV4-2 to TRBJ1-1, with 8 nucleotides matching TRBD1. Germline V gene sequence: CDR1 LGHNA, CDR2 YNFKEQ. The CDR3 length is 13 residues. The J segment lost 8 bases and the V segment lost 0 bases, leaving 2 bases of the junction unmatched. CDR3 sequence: CASSQDAGGEAFF. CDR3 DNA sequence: TGTGCCAGCAGCCAAGATGCAGGGGGCGAAGCTTTCTTT.

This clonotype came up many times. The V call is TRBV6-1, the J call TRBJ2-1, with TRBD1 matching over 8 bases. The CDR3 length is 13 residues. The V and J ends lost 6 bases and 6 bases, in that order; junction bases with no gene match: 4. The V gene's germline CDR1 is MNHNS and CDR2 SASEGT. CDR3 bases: TGTGCCAGCAGGAACAGGGGGTCCAATGAGCAGTTCTTC. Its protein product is CASRNRGSNEQFF.